This TCR beta chain was identified during a study of cytomegalovirus exposure and HLA in healthy donors. This CDR3 has 17 residues. CDR1 and CDR2 (germline): LNHDA, SQIVND (reference sequence). Germline trimming cut 1 base from V and 2 bases from J; bases unmatched to any gene: 5. The PCR made use of 60 Vbeta and 13 Jbeta primers. Per the original data handling: The count from a later analysis was 79 million or so unique TCR beta chains, 9 million to 12 million of them shared. Sequencing was performed with immunoSEQ multiplex PCR; in TCRdb, only in-frame clones are kept and a portion is missing. The V and J calls and clone size were taken over from that table, and D and trimming were inferred from the DNA. The sample consists of 150,000 to 200,000 clones, approximately 82% of them appearing once. The donors were healthy bone marrow donors.

The sample comprised PBMCs. This TCR was recovered from a middle-aged man in good health and CMV-seropositive. The genes are TRBV19 and TRBJ2-3, with 11 bases fitting TRBD2. The CDR3 nucleotides are TGTGCCAGTAGTATAGGGCTAGCGGGGGGCTCCACAGATACGCAGTATTTT. Translating it yields CASSIGLAGGSTDTQYF.